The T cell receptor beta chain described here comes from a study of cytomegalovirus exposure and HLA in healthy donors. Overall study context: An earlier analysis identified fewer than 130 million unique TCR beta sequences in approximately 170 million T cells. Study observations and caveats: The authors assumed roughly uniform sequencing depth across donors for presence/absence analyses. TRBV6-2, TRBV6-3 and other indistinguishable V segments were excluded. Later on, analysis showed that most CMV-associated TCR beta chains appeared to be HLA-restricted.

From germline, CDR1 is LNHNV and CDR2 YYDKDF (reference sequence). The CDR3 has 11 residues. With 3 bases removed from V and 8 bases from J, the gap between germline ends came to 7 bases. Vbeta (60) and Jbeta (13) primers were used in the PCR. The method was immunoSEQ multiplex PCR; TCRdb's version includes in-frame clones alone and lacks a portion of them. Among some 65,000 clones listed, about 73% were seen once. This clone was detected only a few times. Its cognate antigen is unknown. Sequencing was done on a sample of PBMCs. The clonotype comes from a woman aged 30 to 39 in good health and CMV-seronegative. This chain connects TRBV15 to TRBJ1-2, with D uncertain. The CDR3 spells CATSRGAGYTF. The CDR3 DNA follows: TGTGCCACCAGCAGGGGCGCAGGCTACACCTTC.